The 9 T cell receptor beta chains listed next were all sequenced from one sample in a study of T cell repertoires in cytomegalovirus infection. Each CDR3 protein gets one entry after TCRdb re-called the reads with MiXCR. This table holds more than 75,000 distinct CDR3 sequences, around 3.4% found once. Sequenced material: PBMCs. Receptors originate from a human donor in good health (CMV status not recorded). Some clones in this sample may be carry-over from other donors' samples.

In its sample, this clonotype was seen many times. The chain has TRBV2 and TRBJ2-1; 11 nucleotides match TRBD2. CDR1 and CDR2 from the germline V gene are SNHLY and FYNNEI. The CDR3 runs to 19 residues. Trimming took 1 base from V and 6 from J; bases not matched to a gene: 14. The CDR3 loop reads CASSEVLLAGGHALNEQFF. In DNA form, the CDR3 reads TGTGCCAGCAGTGAAGTGCTTCTAGCGGGGGGCCACGCGCTCAATGAGCAGTTCTTC.

In this sample, this clonotype turned up many times. This rearrangement joins TRBV7-2 to TRBJ1-3; D is perhaps TRBD1 (6 bases). The length of the CDR3 is 16 residues. Trimming removed 5 bases at V and 0 bases at J, with 14 bases between. CDR1 is SGHTA, CDR2 FQGNSA, per germline. CDR3 in amino acids: CASSPQGISSGNTIYF. CDR3 bases: TGTGCCAGCAGCCCACAGGGTATCTCCTCTGGAAACACCATATATTTT.

This clonotype was counted ten times or more. At one end the junction does not follow the germline gene, possibly because of a read error. The chain joins TRBV6-1 to TRBJ1-2; D perhaps matches TRBD1 (6 bases). The V gene's germline CDR1 is MNHNS and CDR2 SASEGT. This CDR3 has 13 amino acids. The CDR3 loop is CASSKATGNGYTF. The CDR3 bases are TGTGCCAGCAGTAAAGCTACAGGGAATGGCTACACCTTC.

This clonotype was observed many times. J is TRBJ2-2 and V is TRBV7-2; D might be TRBD1 (6 bases). Germline V lookup: CDR1 SGHTA, CDR2 FQGNSA. The germline V and J ends were trimmed by 4 bases and 4 bases, with 10 bases remaining between them. This CDR3 contains 14 residues. CDR3 region: CASSSGVLTGELFF. The CDR3 DNA follows: TGTGCCAGCAGCTCAGGGGTCCTCACCGGGGAGCTGTTTTTT.

This clonotype was observed many times. This rearrangement joins TRBV28 to TRBJ2-5; 10 nucleotides agree with TRBD2. Trimming cost V 7 bases and J 3 bases; bases outside gene matches: 11. The CDR3 consists of 16 residues. Germline V gene sequence: CDR1 MDHEN, CDR2 SYDVKM. Here the CDR3 DNA reads TGTGCCAGCACCCTTGGAGGCCTAGCGGGGGAAGAGACCCAGTACTTC. Translation: CASTLGGLAGEETQYF.

In its sample, this clonotype was seen many times. The chain links TRBV10-3 to TRBJ1-5; D is perhaps TRBD1 (5 bases). The ends were cut back, 4 bases at V and 6 bases at J, with 10 bases in the middle. The CDR3 spans 13 residues. The germline CDR1 and CDR2 sequences are ENHRY and SYGVKD. The CDR3 sequence is CAISATGTQPQHF. In DNA, the CDR3 is TGTGCCATCAGTGCTACCGGGACTCAGCCCCAGCATTTT.

The table lists this clonotype with many counts. The chain couples TRBV20-1 to TRBJ2-3, with 8 bases aligning to TRBD1. The CDR3 has 14 residues. V lost 5 bases and J lost 0; bases outside the gene matches: 4. Germline CDR1 DFQATT, CDR2 SNEGSKA (reference sequence). This CDR3 is CSAQTGDSTDTQYF. As DNA, the CDR3 is TGCAGTGCTCAGACAGGGGACAGCACAGATACGCAGTATTTT.

This clonotype was observed at least ten times. J is TRBJ2-3 and V is TRBV14; 7 positions agree with TRBD2. The CDR3 consists of 15 residues. Trimming cost V 1 base and J 4 bases; bases outside gene matches: 5. Looked up from germline, CDR1 is SGHDN and CDR2 is FVKESK. The CDR3 here is CASSQAGGIADTQYF. The CDR3 nucleotides are TGTGCCAGCAGCCAAGCGGGGGGTATTGCAGATACGCAGTATTTT. The variable domain in full, completed from reference TRBV14 and TRBJ2-3, reads EAGVTQFPSHSVIEKGQTVTLRCDPISGHDNLYWYRRVMGKEIKFLLHFVKESKQDESGMPNNRFLAERTGGTYSTLKVQPAELEDSGVYFCASSQAGGIADTQYFGPGTRLTVL.

This clonotype was detected many times. The chain has TRBV4-3 and TRBJ1-1; D remains unclear. Per germline, CDR1 LGHNA and CDR2 YSLEER. Between the trimmed V and J ends, which lost 0 bases and 0 bases, there was a span of 17 bases. The CDR3 has 18 amino acids. The CDR3 loop reads CASSQDDEGLGLNTEAFF. CDR3 coding DNA: TGCGCCAGCAGCCAAGATGATGAGGGCCTAGGGTTGAACACTGAAGCTTTCTTT.